This TCR beta chain comes out of a study of T cell repertoires in cytomegalovirus infection (dated by TCRdb to the late 2010s). About the full investigation: Donor HLA type was relevant to the analysis, as public TCR beta signatures indicated carriage of CMV infection together with the matching HLA type. Broader findings and caveats from the paper: In both this cohort and an independent cohort of approximately 350 donors, the cumulative frequency of public TCR beta family members distinguished carriers of CMV infection plus the relevant HLA type. The ex vivo response was dominated by HLA-C-restricted CMV-specific TCR beta clonotypes, which also provided the single most frequent clonotype in two of eight donors.

This sample was sequenced with an Illumina HiSeq 1500. Using fastp at Q25 and MiXCR, TCRdb reprocessed the public reads and kept productive beta chains. A single entry per CDR3 protein holds the most common genes and DNA from its merged rows. Counted in this sample were some 280,000 distinct CDR3 sequences; about 13% of them appeared once. The ten biggest clones cover 8.5% to 10% of the sample. This clonotype was picked up many times. Its cognate antigen has yet to be identified. No per-base quality is available; no much larger clone lies one base away. CDR1 and CDR2 were assigned from the germline V gene as SGHTA and FQGTGA. The CDR3 spans 13 residues, from the cysteine through the phenylalanine. Here the CDR3 DNA is all that survives: 39 bases in frame from base 1. Trimming takes 0 bases from V and 5 bases from J, and the germline ends sit 8 bases apart.

The sequenced sample consisted of PBMCs. The sequence joins TRBV7-3 to TRBJ2-7; TRBD2 is perhaps the D gene, given 5 matching bases. The sequence was collected from a human donor in good health (CMV status not recorded). Some clones in this sample may be carry-over from other donors' samples. The DNA sequence follows: TGTGCCAGCAGCTTAACGAGGGATAACGAGCAGTACTTC. It encodes CASSLTRDNEQYF. This CDR3, with the reference TRBV7-3 and TRBJ2-7 proteins standing in past its ends, gives the full variable domain GAGVSQTPSNKVTEKGKYVELRCDPISGHTALYWYRQSLGQGPEFLIYFQGTGAADDSGLPNDRFFAVRPEGSVSTLKIQRTERGDSAVYLCASSLTRDNEQYFGPGTRLTVT.